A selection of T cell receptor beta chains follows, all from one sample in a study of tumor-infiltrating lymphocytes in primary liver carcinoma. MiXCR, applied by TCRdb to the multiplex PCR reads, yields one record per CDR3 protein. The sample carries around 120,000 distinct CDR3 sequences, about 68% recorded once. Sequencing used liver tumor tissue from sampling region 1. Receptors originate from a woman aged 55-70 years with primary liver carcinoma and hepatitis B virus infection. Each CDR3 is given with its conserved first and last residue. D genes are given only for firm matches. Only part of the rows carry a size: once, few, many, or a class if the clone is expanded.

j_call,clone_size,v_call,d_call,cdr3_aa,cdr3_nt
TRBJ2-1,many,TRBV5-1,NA,CASRPDLGSYNEQFF,TGCGCCAGCAGACCTGACCTTGGCTCCTACAATGAGCAGTTCTTC
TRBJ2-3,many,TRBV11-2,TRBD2,CASSLDRSGGGDTQYF,TGTGCCAGCAGCTTAGACCGGTCGGGAGGAGGAGATACGCAGTATTTT
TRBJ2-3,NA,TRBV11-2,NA,CASRFSLGRTDTQYF,TGTGCCAGCAGATTCAGTCTAGGACGCACAGATACGCAGTATTTT
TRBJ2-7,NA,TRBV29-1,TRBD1,CSARTGDEYEQHF,TGCAGTGCTAGGACAGGGGACGAATACGAGCAGCACTTC
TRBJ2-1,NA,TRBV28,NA,CASCGTVYNEQFF,TGTGCCAGCTGCGGGACTGTCTACAATGAGCAGTTCTTC
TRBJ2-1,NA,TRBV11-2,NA,CASSWAREFNNEQSF,TGTGCCAGCAGCTGGGCTAGAGAGTTTAACAATGAGCAGTCCTTC
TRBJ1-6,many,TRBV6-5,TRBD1,CASRLDRGHNSPLHF,TGTGCCAGCAGACTGGACAGGGGGCATAATTCACCCCTCCACTTT
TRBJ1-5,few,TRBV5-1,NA,CASSPRPGSNQPQHF,TGCGCCAGCAGCCCCCGTCCCGGCAGCAATCAGCCCCAGCATTTT
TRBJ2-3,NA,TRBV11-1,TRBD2,CANSLRQRAGESHF,TGTGCCAATAGTTTAAGGCAACGTGCGGGAGAGTCTCACTTT
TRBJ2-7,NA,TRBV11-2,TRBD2,CAGSCLAGVQQYF,TGTGCCGGCAGCTGCCTAGCGGGAGTACAGCAGTACTTC
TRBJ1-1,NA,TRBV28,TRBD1,CASSRTGAGKAFF,TGTGCCAGCAGTCGGACAGGGGCTGGGAAAGCTTTCTTT
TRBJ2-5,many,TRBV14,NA,CASSQWVQETQYF,TGTGCCAGCAGCCAATGGGTCCAAGAGACCCAGTACTTC
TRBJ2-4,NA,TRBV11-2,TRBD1,CASSLRTGDVNIQYF,TGTGCCAGCAGCCTGCGGACAGGGGATGTAAACATTCAGTACTTC
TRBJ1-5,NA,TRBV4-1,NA,CASTQAMGLNQPQHF,TGCGCCAGCACCCAAGCGATGGGGTTAAATCAGCCCCAACATTTT
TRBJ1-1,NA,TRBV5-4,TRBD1,CASSLGTGVITEAFF,TGTGCCAGCAGCTTGGGGACAGGGGTCATCACTGAAGCTTTCTTT
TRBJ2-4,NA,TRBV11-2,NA,CSSRTDRNVNVQYF,TGTTCCAGCAGGACCGACAGAAACGTAAACGTTCAGTACTTC
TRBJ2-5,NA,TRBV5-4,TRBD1,CASYLDRYQETQYF,TGTGCCAGCTACTTGGACAGGTACCAAGAGACCCAGTACTTC
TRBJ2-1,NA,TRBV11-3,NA,CASHLDGGVYNKQFF,TGTGCCAGCCACTTAGATGGAGGGGTCTACAATAAGCAGTTCTTC
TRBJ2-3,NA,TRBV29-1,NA,CSAPILGRETQYF,TGCAGCGCACCTATTCTTGGTAGAGAGACCCAGTATTTT
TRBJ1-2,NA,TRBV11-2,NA,CASSLVWDPVYGYTF,TGTGCCAGCAGCTTAGTTTGGGACCCCGTCTATGGTTACACCTTC
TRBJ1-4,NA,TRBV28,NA,CASNGGGSTNEKLFF,TGTGCCAGCAATGGGGGGGGTTCAACTAATGAAAAACTGTTTTTT
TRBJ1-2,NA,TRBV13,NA,CASSPYREDNYDYTF,TGTGCCAGCAGCCCATACAGGGAGGATAACTATGACTACACCTTC
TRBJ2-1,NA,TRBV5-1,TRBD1,CASSFDRDYNEQFF,TGCGCCAGCAGCTTCGACAGGGACTACAATGAGCAGTTCTTC
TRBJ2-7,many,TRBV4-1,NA,CASSQGSGRAYEQYF,TGCGCCAGCAGCCAAGGGTCGGGAAGAGCCTACGAGCAGTACTTC
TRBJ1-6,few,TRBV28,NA,CASTGSRNSPLHF,TGTGCCAGCACTGGAAGCCGAAATTCACCCCTCCACTTT
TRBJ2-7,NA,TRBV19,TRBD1,CASSPEGQGYEHYF,TGTGCCAGTAGCCCAGAGGGACAGGGCTACGAGCATTACTTC
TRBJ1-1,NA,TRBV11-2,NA,CASSYAGGTITEALF,TGTGCCAGCAGTTACGCCGGGGGGACTATCACTGAAGCTCTCTTT
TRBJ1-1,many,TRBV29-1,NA,CSVILVAEAFF,TGCAGCGTGATTTTGGTCGCTGAAGCTTTCTTT
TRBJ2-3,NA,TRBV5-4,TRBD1,CASSFLGQSTDTQYF,TGTGCCAGCAGCTTTTTGGGACAGAGCACAGATACGCAGTATTTT
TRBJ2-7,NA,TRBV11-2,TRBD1,CASSLTTGVSEQYF,TGTGCCAGCAGCCTCACTACAGGGGTTAGCGAGCAGTATTTC
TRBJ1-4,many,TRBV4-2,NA,CASSQEGDRCGQKLFF,TGTGCCAGCAGCCAAGAAGGGGACCGGTGCGGACAAAAACTGTTTTTT
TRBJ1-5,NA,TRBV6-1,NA,CASSDRQYSNQSQHF,TGTGCCAGCAGTGACAGACAGTATAGCAATCAGTCCCAACATTTT
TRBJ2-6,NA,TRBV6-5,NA,CASSYRRAGAGANVLTF,TGTGCCAGCAGTTACCGAAGGGCTGGCGCTGGGGCCAACGTCCTGACTTTC
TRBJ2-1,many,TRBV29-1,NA,CSVEAGLWNEQFF,TGCAGCGTTGAGGCAGGGTTGTGGAATGAGCAGTTCTTC
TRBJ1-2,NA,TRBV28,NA,CASRTCGGNYGYTF,TGTGCCAGCAGGACATGTGGGGGAAACTATGGATACACCTTC
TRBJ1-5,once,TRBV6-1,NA,CASTPAKGGSNQPQRF,TGTGCCAGCACCCCGGCCAAGGGGGGTAGCAATCAGCCCCAGCGTTTT
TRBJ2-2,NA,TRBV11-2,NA,CARSSGPTGGELLF,TGTGCTAGAAGCTCGGGACCTACAGGCGGGGAGCTGTTATTT
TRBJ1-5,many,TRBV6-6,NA,CASSPLYGQGGQPQHF,TGTGCCAGCAGTCCCCTCTATGGGCAGGGTGGTCAGCCCCAGCATTTT
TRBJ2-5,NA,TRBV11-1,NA,CVSSLRRFQETQYF,TGTGTCAGCAGCTTACGGCGATTCCAAGAGACCCAGTACTTC
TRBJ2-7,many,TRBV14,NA,CASGHFYEQYF,TGTGCCAGCGGACATTTTTACGAGCAGTACTTC
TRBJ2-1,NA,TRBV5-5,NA,CASSFFDHWLSYNEQFF,TGTGCCAGCAGCTTTTTCGATCACTGGCTCTCCTACAATGAGCAGTTCTTC
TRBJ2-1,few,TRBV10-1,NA,CASSGLPGYNEQFF,TGCGCCAGCAGCGGACTACCAGGATACAATGAGCAGTTCTTC
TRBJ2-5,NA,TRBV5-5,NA,CASSLDNSEWETQYF,TGTGCCAGCAGCTTGGATAACAGTGAGTGGGAGACCCAGTACTTC
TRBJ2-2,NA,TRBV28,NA,CASGGIVNTGELFF,TGTGCCAGCGGCGGGATTGTCAACACCGGGGAGCTGTTTTTT
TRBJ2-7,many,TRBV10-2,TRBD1,CASSEPPGTGSHEQYF,TGCGCCAGCAGTGAGCCCCCCGGGACAGGTTCCCACGAGCAGTACTTC
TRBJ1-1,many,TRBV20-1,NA,CSARDSLTGTMNTEAFF,TGCAGTGCTAGAGATTCCTTAACTGGGACCATGAACACTGAAGCTTTCTTT
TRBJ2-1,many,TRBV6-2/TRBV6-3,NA,CASSYSREYNEQFF,TGTGCCAGCAGTTACTCGAGGGAGTACAATGAGCAGTTCTTC
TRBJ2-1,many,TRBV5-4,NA,CASSLDPGANNEQFF,TGTGCCAGCAGCTTGGACCCCGGGGCTAACAATGAGCAGTTCTTC
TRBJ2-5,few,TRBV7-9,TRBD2,CASSIRASGSETQYF,TGTGCCAGCAGCATACGGGCTAGCGGGAGTGAGACCCAGTACTTC
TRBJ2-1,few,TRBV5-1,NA,CASSLEGSSSSYNEQFF,TGCGCCAGCAGCCTGGAGGGCAGCTCGAGCTCCTACAATGAGCAGTTCTTC
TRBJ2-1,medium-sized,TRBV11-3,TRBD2,CASSLGGGRWGNEQFF,TGTGCCAGCAGCTTAGGCGGCGGGAGGTGGGGAAATGAGCAGTTCTTC
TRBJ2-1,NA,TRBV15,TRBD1,CATSRETGGFDEQFF,TGTGCCACCAGCAGAGAGACAGGGGGCTTCGATGAGCAGTTCTTC